This record concerns one T cell receptor (beta chain) sequence. This clone was picked up one time. This receptor's antigen is unknown. The record has no base qualities; no much larger clone is one base away. These data originate in a study of cytomegalovirus exposure and HLA in healthy donors (dated by TCRdb to between 2016 and 2019). Study-level background: According to an earlier analysis of 587 of the donors, about 190 million T cells yielded over 100 million unique TCR beta sequences and roughly 280 Gb of sequence data. Roughly 300 gigabases of sequencing data and around 85 million unique TCR sequences made up an early release that covered fewer than 650 HLA-typed donors. Among the approximately 430 genotyped donors, under 90% belonged to the genetic ancestry cluster associated with self-reported Caucasian donors. The study was designed to test whether signatures of past pathogen exposure could be identified by cataloging public T cell receptors. Using immunosequencing, the study profiled T cell repertoires from 666 subjects and related those repertoires to cytomegalovirus serostatus. A separate validation cohort of more than 100 different subjects was used in addition to the approximately 640-subject first cohort. To predict cytomegalovirus infection status, the study combined high-throughput TCR immunosequencing, statistical association of individual TCRs with disease status, and machine learning. A later analysis re-analyzed previously published TCR beta repertoires from several hundred donors and added high-resolution HLA genotyping to study TCR occurrence patterns. Rather than using new phenotypic data, the later analysis identified candidate immune exposures from TCR beta sequences and from how often those sequences occurred across donors. An earlier analysis of roughly 580 of the donors used high-throughput TCR beta sequencing to judge whether each TCR beta V gene segment behaved as functional or pseudogenic. Donor age, sex, ethnicity and CMV serostatus were collected together with the repertoire data. A later genetic analysis used genome-wide SNP genotypes for about 65% of the roughly 670 donors, treating that subset as a discovery cohort. Every repertoire in the discovery cohort had been generated on one and the same sequencing platform. HLA typing included class I and class II loci at four-digit resolution. The number of typed donors differed by locus: about 620-630 for A, B, C, DRB1 and DQB1; approximately 530 for DQA1; around 610 for DPA1; and about 470 for DPB1. Roughly 5 DR-DQ haplotypes were handled as single units for association and clustering, since linkage in the cohort was strong. Among 300 to 450 genotyped donors of the cohort, an average of roughly 240,000 unique TCR beta nucleotide sequences were sequenced per donor, around 18% of them non-productive. General study outcomes and caveats: A later analysis associated approximately 17,000 TCR beta sequences with specific HLA alleles at a false discovery rate of 0.05. About 17 rarely observed V segments, including chromosome 9 orphons, were excluded from the earlier analysis of several hundred of the donors because counts were too low. Strong co-occurrence of HLA alleles, especially DR and DQ, made assigning TCR associations to individual alleles difficult. A cluster of highly shared sequence variants was judged likely to represent a technical artifact of the sequencing pipeline. In a later analysis, HLA-associated TCR beta chains were found to be more clonally expanded and to have lower generation probabilities than equally common non-associated chains. The study gave a list of more than 150 TCR beta chains associated with cytomegalovirus. Compared with the 666-donor mean, donors in an Asian-associated ancestry cluster had fewer N-insertions in productive TCRs, according to a later genetic analysis. Correlated functional status among segregating V segments might be attributable to linkage disequilibrium, but an unknown experimental factor could not be ruled out. Cytomegalovirus status was reported to be diagnosed by the classifier with high specificity and sensitivity in both the original and validation cohorts. In a later analysis, the rate of TCR association differed among HLA loci, with DRB1 alleles having the most associated TCRs and HLA-C alleles having the fewest. The presence/absence analyses assumed that sequencing depth was roughly uniform across donors, and that assumption may not be true. An earlier analysis of 587 of the donors showed that most TCR beta V segments appeared in productive rearrangements either about 87% or about 30% of the time, which broadly matched IMGT annotations. In this cohort, only TCR beta chains were sequenced, and detectable features were limited by the absence of alpha or paired-chain data. In a later analysis, several top co-occurrence clusters were reported to appear linked to parvovirus B19, influenza, CMV and Epstein-Barr virus. Most CMV-associated TCR beta chains appeared to be HLA-restricted in a later analysis, and the HLA associations seemed to be driven largely by CMV exposure. An association between a missense DCLRE1C variant and V-gene and J-gene trimming of TCR beta chains was found in a later genetic analysis and replicated in an independent cohort. Because the 87-base-pair reads could not distinguish some IMGT-functional V segments, including TRBV6-2 and TRBV6-3, those segments were excluded. The only immune exposure information available for the cohort was CMV serostatus. A further reported finding was that TCR beta sequences accurately predicted the HLA-A and HLA-B alleles for most subjects in the first cohort. Because some donors lacked HLA typing at each locus, the association tests relied only on the typed subset. The authors suggested that the approach could potentially be generalized to other disease states and immunological phenotypes. While some public TCRs were present in many individuals, most TCR sequences turned up only very rarely across donors. In vitro tests confirmed that a few of the cytomegalovirus-associated TCR beta chains recognize cytomegalovirus antigens.

Library construction relied on the immunoSEQ multiplex PCR assay. A mixture of 60 forward primers for TCR Vbeta segments and 13 reverse primers for TCR Jbeta segments was used in the multiplex PCR. The CDR3 region of rearranged TCR beta genes was amplified from genomic DNA with a multiplex PCR assay. On the Illumina HiSeq System, the amplified TCR beta libraries were sequenced as 87-base-pair reads. Turning to the authors' computational methods: A later analysis tallied 80 million to 95 million unique TCR beta chains across the 666 repertoires, and around 10 million of those chains were shared by two or more donors. To remove PCR and sequencing errors, raw reads were error-corrected and collapsed into unique sequences using a nearest-neighbor algorithm that merged closely related sequences. To assign V, D and J gene segments, CDR3 sequences were aligned to IMGT reference sequences. Each retained sequence needed at least a six-nucleotide match to both a V gene segment and a J gene segment. A rearrangement counted as productive if the CDR3 had no stop codons and remained in frame with V and J, and every other rearrangement counted as non-productive. CDR3 was defined by IMGT convention, running from the second conserved V-encoded cysteine to the conserved J-encoded phenylalanine. The earlier analysis of about 610 of the donors excluded sequences that lacked an unambiguous match to a single V gene segment. In an earlier analysis of 500 to 750 of the donors, V segments were called functional above 56.7% productive rearrangements and were called segregating when the between-donor standard deviation exceeded 5%. A statistical classification framework was built to diagnose cytomegalovirus status from the catalog of TCR beta chain sequences. In a later analysis, V and J genes were assigned by comparing TCR nucleotide sequences against IMGT/GENE-DB human TR gene sequences. A later analysis assigned CDR3 sequences and most-parsimonious VDJ recombination scenarios with the TCRdist pipeline. In a later analysis, each TCR beta chain was defined by its CDR3 amino acid sequence together with its V-gene family, and reads without a unique V-gene family were excluded. As a way to deal with suspected cross-contamination and a sequencing artifact, a later analysis dropped more than 500 nucleotide sequences that were highly shared and had low generation probability. In a later analysis, a clonal expansion index was calculated for each public chain from normalized within-repertoire ranks of inferred template counts. In a later analysis, generation probabilities were computed using a VDJ recombination model fitted to out-of-frame rearrangements, and the results were checked against IGoR. Hypergeometric tests were used in a later analysis to score TCR-TCR, TCR-HLA and TCR-CMV co-occurrence, with a repertoire-size bias correction applied to the TCR pairs. To estimate false discovery rates, a later analysis permuted the HLA or CMV assignments 20 times. In a later analysis, co-occurring TCRs were grouped using DBSCAN, and TCRdist sequence similarity was added for clustering within HLA-allele-positive subsets. Repertoires with fewer than 30,000 or more than 120,000 public chains, plus five repertoires with anomalous nucleotide sharing, were excluded from co-occurrence clustering. TCRdb's version of the immuneACCESS table is confined to in-frame rearrangements and falls short of the full clone set. An unresolved V gene accounts for under half of the shortfall where checked; the remainder is of unknown origin. That table gives V, J and clone size, and the DNA gave D and trimming. Within this sample are approximately 150,000 clones, with roughly two thirds of them counted one time only. Around 1.8% of the sample is in the top ten clones.

From the germline V gene, CDR1 is SGHTA and CDR2 is FQGNSA. Measured from the cysteine to the phenylalanine, the CDR3 is 14 residues long. The kept DNA is CDR3 alone, 42 bases in frame from the first base. Between the V and J ends, shortened by 5 bases and 2 bases respectively, the junction contains 13 bases. The cohort comprised more than 550 healthy bone marrow donors. At the time of sampling, every cohort member was nominally healthy, though immune exposures that went unrecorded were likely present. The donor was CMV seronegative and belonged to the group of 352 seronegative cohort members. Every donor gave a peripheral blood sample, and the peripheral blood mononuclear cells from that sample were used for TCR beta sequencing. Genomic DNA was extracted from the blood cell samples with the Qiagen DNeasy Blood Extraction Kit.

Here the chain combines TRBV7-2 and TRBJ2-7, with TRBD1 perhaps the D gene, on 5 matching bases. What was sequenced was PBMCs. The origin of this receptor is a male donor in good health and CMV-seronegative. In nucleotide form, the sequence is TGTGCCAGCAGCCAGGGTCTTGGAACCTACGAGCAGTACTTC. This encodes CASSQGLGTYEQYF.